This T cell receptor (beta chain) was retrieved from a study of cytomegalovirus exposure and HLA in healthy donors. Across the study: A data release that came early held tens of millions of unique TCRs from HLA-typed donors. Study-wide points: Later analysis placed DRB1 highest and HLA-C lowest in TCR association rates, which differed by HLA locus. An ancestry cluster, one associated with Asian ancestry, reportedly showed fewer N-insertions than the 666-donor mean in a later analysis.

PCR employed 60 Vbeta and 13 Jbeta primers. The assay was immunoSEQ multiplex PCR, and TCRdb's table has in-frame clones only and misses some. The sample has roughly 190,000 clones, roughly four fifths seen once; the top ten hold 2% to 2.5%. Germline V gives CDR1 SEHNR, CDR2 FQNEAQ (reference sequence). Trimming took off 5 bases at V and 6 bases at J, with 10 bases between the two ends. The CDR3 is 12 amino acids. A word on this clone: The antigen remains undetermined.

This chain links TRBV7-9 with TRBJ2-5, with D tentatively TRBD1 (7 bases). The sample consisted of PBMCs. The sequence was collected from a woman aged 30 to 39 in good health and CMV-seropositive. In DNA, the CDR3 is TGTGCCAGCAGCCCAGGGGGGAAGACCCAGTACTTC. It is translated as CASSPGGKTQYF. Full variable domain (outside the CDR3, taken from reference TRBV7-9 and TRBJ2-5): DTGVSQNPRHKITKRGQNVTFRCDPISEHNRLYWYRQTLGQGPEFLTYFQNEAQLEKSRLLSDRFSAERPKGSFSTLEIQRTEQGDSAMYLCASSPGGKTQYFGPGTRLLVL.